Shown below are 11 T cell receptor beta chains from a single sample sequenced in a study of long-term antiretroviral therapy in people with HIV. Investigators performed immunoSEQ version v3.0 at survey level. Produced via immunoSEQ multiplex PCR; TCRdb's table is partial and in-frame only. The sample consists of 17,000 or so clones, 85% to 95% of them appearing once. The starting material was unsorted PBMCs, obtained less than 13 years after starting antiretroviral therapy. The receptors shown here come from a man in his thirties or forties with HIV.

The chain uses TRBV30 and TRBJ1-1; D perhaps matches TRBD1 (5 bases). The CDR3 covers 14 residues. Trimming stripped 7 bases from V and 1 base from J, with 16 bases between. Per the germline V gene, CDR1 is GTSNPN and CDR2 is SVGIG (reference sequence). The CDR3 here is CAYLSGTRNTEAFF. Written as DNA, the CDR3 is TGTGCCTACCTCTCCGGGACCAGGAACACTGAAGCTTTCTTT. The variable domain in full, completed from reference TRBV30 and TRBJ1-1, reads SQTIHQWPATLVQPVGSPLSLECTVEGTSNPNLYWYRQAAGRGLQLLFYSVGIGQISSEVPQNLSASRPQDRQFILSSKKLLLSDSGFYLCAYLSGTRNTEAFFGQGTRLTVV.

This sequence joins TRBV5-5 and TRBJ1-1; the D is unclear. The CDR3 is 13 amino acids. Trimming removed 4 bases from V and 1 base from J, with 8 bases in between. The germline gives CDR1 SGHKS, CDR2 YYEKEE (reference sequence). DNA for the CDR3: TGTGCCAGCAGCCCCGACCCGAACACTGAAGCTTTCTTT. Its translation is CASSPDPNTEAFF.

In this sample, this clone turned up once. The chain combines TRBV7-2 with TRBJ1-3; the match to TRBD1 covers 7 bases. The CDR3 runs to 14 residues. The V and J ends lost 5 bases and 6 bases, in that order; junction bases with no gene match: 7. CDR1 and CDR2 from the germline V gene are SGHTA and FQGNSA. The CDR3 DNA is TGTGCCAGCAGCCTGGGACAGACCTTAAACACCATATATTTT. Its translation: CASSLGQTLNTIYF.

The rearrangement uses TRBV7-9 and TRBJ1-5, with 8 bases that match TRBD1. Germline lookup yields CDR1 SEHNR and CDR2 FQNEAQ (reference sequence). V shed 3 bases, J shed 6 bases, and the junction held 13 bases outside the gene matches. This CDR3 spans 17 amino acids. The CDR3 reads CASSFHPDREFGQPQHF. Written as DNA, the CDR3 is TGTGCCAGCAGCTTTCATCCGGACAGGGAATTTGGTCAGCCCCAGCATTTT.

This clone was recorded once. This chain links TRBV6-6 with TRBJ2-3, with D maybe TRBD2 (6 bases). The germline V gene has CDR1 MNHNY and CDR2 SVGAGI (reference sequence). V lost 0 bases, J lost 8 bases, and 15 bases lay in between. This CDR3 is 15 amino acids long. In DNA, the CDR3 is TGTGCCAGCAGTTACTCTGGCGGACTACCGGGTACGCAGTATTTT. It specifies CASSYSGGLPGTQYF.

The chain combines TRBV28 with TRBJ2-2; D possibly uses TRBD1 or TRBD2 (5 bases each). Per the germline V gene, CDR1 is MDHEN and CDR2 is SYDVKM. Between the trimmed V and J ends, which lost 8 bases and 0 bases, there was a span of 10 bases. The CDR3 is 14 residues long. The DNA for the CDR3 is TGTGCCAGCTCCTGGGGGTCGAACACCGGGGAGCTGTTTTTT. Protein product: CASSWGSNTGELFF.

The V gene is TRBV29-1, the J gene TRBJ2-2; the D gene is possibly TRBD2 (6 bases). CDR3 length: 15 amino acids. Germline V gene lookup returns CDR1 SQVTM and CDR2 ANQGSEA. This CDR3 reads CAHSGRRANTGELFF. The CDR3 region has the DNA TGCGCCCATTCTGGGAGGAGGGCCAACACCGGGGAGCTGTTTTTT.

V is TRBV11-2 and J is TRBJ2-5; TRBD1 aligns across 9 bases. The V gene's germline CDR1 is SGHAT and CDR2 FQNNGV. The V segment lost 5 bases and the J segment 6 bases; nucleotides outside the gene matches: 10. The CDR3 spans 15 residues. CDR3: CASSPIKYRGQTQYF. As DNA, the CDR3 is TGTGCCAGCAGCCCAATCAAATACAGGGGGCAGACCCAGTACTTC.

The chain joins TRBV14 to TRBJ2-5; unclear D gene. V was pared by 4 bases and J by 5 bases, with 14 bases between. The CDR3 runs 14 residues. Germline CDR1 and CDR2: SGHDN and FVKESK. The CDR3 nucleotides read TGTGCCAGCAGCCCGTTCGTGGGTTCGGAGACCCAGTACTTC. This sequence encodes CASSPFVGSETQYF.

J is TRBJ2-2 and V is TRBV7-2; weak D call: TRBD2 (5 bases). This CDR3 is 13 amino acids long. Germline V gives CDR1 SGHTA, CDR2 FQGNSA. V lost 6 bases and J lost 4, with 9 bases in between. The CDR3 DNA reads TGTGCCAGCAGGGGAGAGAGCACCGGGGAGCTGTTTTTT. Translating it yields CASRGESTGELFF.

The chain combines TRBV6-5 with TRBJ1-1; D remains ambiguous. The CDR3 length is 13 residues. Germline assignment: CDR1 MNHEY and CDR2 SVGAGI. Trimming removed 8 bases at V and 7 bases at J, with 17 bases between. CDR3 region: CASQRDTTLEAFF. The CDR3 DNA sequence: TGTGCCAGCCAAAGAGACACTACTCTTGAAGCTTTCTTT.